This T cell receptor (beta chain) comes out of a study of human T cells and chemical hapten exposure. The time point here: patch test 2, 6 weeks after DPC sensitization. Stated treatment: therapeutic diphenylcyclopropenone sensitization with weekly scalp DPC. It was the library that attached unique molecular identifiers to individual cDNA molecules. One entry per CDR3 protein results from TCRdb running MiXCR on the RACE reads. The profile shows a few hundred thousand distinct CDR3 sequences, just under 6.5% of them singletons. This CDR3 is built from 14 residues. CDR1 MNHEY and CDR2 SVGEGT come from the germline V gene. V shed 7 bases and J shed 7 bases, with 14 bases lying between them. This clonotype appeared many times.

The gene calls are TRBV6-2 or TRBV6-3 and TRBJ1-6; possible D gene TRBD1, 5 bases. The sequencing here drew on whole blood, taken in connection with sensitization to the hapten diphenylcyclopropenone (DPC). The TCR comes from a woman aged 18-29 years with alopecia areata. Some clones in this sample may be carry-over from other donors' samples. The CDR3 nucleotides are TGTGCCAGCAATCGGGGCATTGGCAATTCACCCCTCCACTTT. Translating gives CASNRGIGNSPLHF.